Listed here is a single T cell receptor beta chain. Its antigen is not known. After removal of 4 bases from V and 0 bases from J, the junction contained 8 bases not matched to a gene. Germline CDR1 and CDR2: LGHDT and YNNKEL (reference sequence). The CDR3 totals 18 residues. The data stem from a study of blood T cells in healthy people across ages. Findings of the study overall: A roughly linear fall in TCR beta diversity per million T cells was seen with increasing age. Lack of knowledge of donor CMV status possibly confounded expanded clonotype changes.

Then a second PCR, running roughly 7 to 11 cycles, was carried out with a sample-barcoded 5' primer and a J-beta primer mix. A template-switch adaptor that had 12 random nucleotides put a tag on each cDNA molecule. TCRdb reprocessed the 5' RACE reads with MiXCR, giving one entry per CDR3 protein. The sample lists about 730,000 distinct CDR3 sequences; 35% to 45% were seen once. A minimum of 6 micrograms of total RNA was extracted per sample. This TCR was sampled from a woman aged 55 to 70 in good health. The sequencing sample was made of blood. This sequence joins TRBV3-1 and TRBJ2-5; 13 bases line up with TRBD2. The CDR3 loop is CASSPTSGGAGYQETQYF. CDR3 sequence (DNA): TGTGCCAGCAGCCCCACTAGCGGGGGGGCGGGTTACCAAGAGACCCAGTACTTC.